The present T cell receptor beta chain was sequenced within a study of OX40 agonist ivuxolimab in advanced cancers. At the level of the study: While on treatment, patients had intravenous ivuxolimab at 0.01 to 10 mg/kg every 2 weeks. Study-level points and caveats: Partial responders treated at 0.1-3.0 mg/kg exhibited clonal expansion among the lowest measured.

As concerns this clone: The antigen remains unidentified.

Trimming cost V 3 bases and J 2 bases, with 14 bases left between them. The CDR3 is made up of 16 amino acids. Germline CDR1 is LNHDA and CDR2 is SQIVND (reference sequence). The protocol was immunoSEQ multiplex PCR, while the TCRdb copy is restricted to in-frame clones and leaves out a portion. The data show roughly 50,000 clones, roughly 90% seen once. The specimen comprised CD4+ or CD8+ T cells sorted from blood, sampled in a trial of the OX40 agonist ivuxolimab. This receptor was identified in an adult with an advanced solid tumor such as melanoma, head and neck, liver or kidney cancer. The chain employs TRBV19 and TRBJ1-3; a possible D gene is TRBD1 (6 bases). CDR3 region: CASSIGTRGTGNTIYF. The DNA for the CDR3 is TGTGCCAGTAGTATTGGGACAAGGGGCACTGGAAACACCATATATTTT.